The rows below give T cell receptor beta chains drawn from one sample of a study of T cell clonotyping in hematopoietic cell transplantation. TCRdb's copy holds only in-frame clones and misses some; the assay was immunoSEQ multiplex PCR. The sample records roughly 6,800 clones, around nine tenths being singletons. The sample here was PBMCs, taken 100 days after allogeneic stem cell transplant. Receptor source: a male patient in his forties or fifties who had an allogeneic stem cell transplant from a related donor, so the T cells may come from the graft donor. Some clones in this sample may be carry-over from other donors' samples. CDR3s include the opening cysteine and the closing phenylalanine or tryptophan. Only some rows state a clone size, as once, few, many or a class for expanded clones.

size: NA
V: TRBV4-1
J: TRBJ1-5
CDR3: CASSQADRGSQPQHF

size: NA
V: TRBV7-2
J: TRBJ2-7
CDR3: CASSSQAGALHEQYF

size: NA
V: TRBV2
J: TRBJ1-6
CDR3: CASSGTGYFNSPLHF

size: NA
V: TRBV29-1
J: TRBJ1-1
CDR3: CSVEGGTGHTEAFF

size: few
V: TRBV7-9
J: TRBJ1-5
CDR3: CASSLGSQPQHF

size: NA
V: TRBV6-6
J: TRBJ1-1
CDR3: CASSSGQHNTEAFF

size: NA
V: TRBV10-3
J: TRBJ2-5
CDR3: CAISVAFGGAETQYF

size: NA
V: TRBV30
J: TRBJ2-7
CDR3: CAWSVSGIYEQYF

size: NA
V: TRBV30
J: TRBJ1-5
CDR3: CAWSRQSGQPQHF

size: NA
V: TRBV27
J: TRBJ2-5
CDR3: CASSSGTSLTGQYF

size: NA
V: TRBV6-5
J: TRBJ1-1
CDR3: CASSFGDRVGTEAFF

size: NA
V: TRBV5-4
J: TRBJ1-2
CDR3: CASSSWADSGYTF

size: NA
V: TRBV30
J: TRBJ2-7
CDR3: CAWSSGTDSSYEQYF

size: NA
V: TRBV28
J: TRBJ2-2
CDR3: CAIRRDGELFF

size: NA
V: TRBV2
J: TRBJ1-5
CDR3: CASSDNSGMEQPQHF

size: NA
V: TRBV6-6
J: TRBJ1-4
CDR3: CASPYRARNEKLFF

size: NA
V: TRBV2
J: TRBJ2-2
CDR3: CASRGRAGPSTGELLF

size: NA
V: TRBV14
J: TRBJ2-2
CDR3: CASSQDLFGGLIGTGELFF

size: NA
V: TRBV6-1
J: TRBJ2-7
CDR3: CASSLYRDLKEQYF

size: NA
V: TRBV25-1
J: TRBJ1-5
CDR3: CASSEFAGENQPQHF

size: NA
V: TRBV30
J: TRBJ2-3
CDR3: CAWSRLAGSDTQYF

size: NA
V: TRBV5-4
J: TRBJ1-2
CDR3: CASNLGGAYGYTF

size: few
V: TRBV7-8
J: TRBJ1-4
CDR3: CASSFAPTNEKLFF

size: NA
V: TRBV4-1
J: TRBJ1-2
CDR3: CASSQEATGGSGYTF

size: NA
V: TRBV4-3
J: TRBJ2-5
CDR3: CASSQDYQGGKTQYF

size: NA
V: TRBV28
J: TRBJ1-6
CDR3: CASSSGTTYNSPLHF

size: NA
V: TRBV5-6
J: TRBJ1-2
CDR3: CASSAGVNYGYTF

size: NA
V: TRBV28
J: TRBJ2-7
CDR3: CASSPQRLAGYEQYF

size: NA
V: TRBV5-1
J: TRBJ1-2
CDR3: CASSLGPYGYTF

size: NA
V: TRBV6-5
J: TRBJ1-2
CDR3: CASSLTGGFLGYGYTF

size: NA
V: TRBV13
J: TRBJ2-7
CDR3: CASSSTGAYEQYF

size: few
V: TRBV10-3
J: TRBJ1-1
CDR3: CAISVGITEAFF

size: NA
V: TRBV2
J: TRBJ1-1
CDR3: CASSEDREALNTEAFF

size: NA
V: TRBV29-1
J: TRBJ2-7
CDR3: CSAWGGDPYEQYF

size: NA
V: TRBV6-5
J: TRBJ2-1
CDR3: CASSLTGSEFNEQFF

size: NA
V: TRBV27
J: TRBJ2-1
CDR3: CASSLTGSSYNEQFF

size: NA
V: TRBV4-1
J: TRBJ2-7
CDR3: CASSQDPNRFSYEQYF

size: NA
V: TRBV6-6
J: TRBJ2-2
CDR3: CASSYWDVTGELFF

size: NA
V: TRBV6-1
J: TRBJ1-2
CDR3: CASSEQGAAYGYTF

size: NA
V: TRBV2
J: TRBJ1-3
CDR3: CASSDQGEFGNTIYF

size: NA
V: TRBV9
J: TRBJ1-2
CDR3: CASSEGGGRVRTGYTF

size: NA
V: TRBV6-5
J: TRBJ2-7
CDR3: CASSYSTSGPYEQYF

size: NA
V: TRBV4-1
J: TRBJ2-3
CDR3: CASSQVIVANTDTQYF

size: few
V: TRBV10-1
J: TRBJ1-5
CDR3: CASSEYYQPQHF

size: NA
V: TRBV19
J: TRBJ2-1
CDR3: CASSIGTGMYEQFF

size: NA
V: TRBV11-2
J: TRBJ2-7
CDR3: CASSLNAGGQGYEQYF

size: NA
V: TRBV30
J: TRBJ1-2
CDR3: CAAQTGYYGYTF

size: NA
V: TRBV4-3
J: TRBJ1-1
CDR3: CASSQIGNTEAFF

size: NA
V: TRBV5-4
J: TRBJ2-3
CDR3: CASSLGAGVADTQYF

size: NA
V: TRBV5-1
J: TRBJ1-5
CDR3: CASSLGDREGNQPQHF

size: NA
V: TRBV7-3
J: TRBJ2-1
CDR3: CASSQGLATYNEQFF

size: NA
V: TRBV6-5
J: TRBJ1-2
CDR3: CASTRGEFGYTF

size: NA
V: TRBV2
J: TRBJ2-6
CDR3: CASTQRGSRANVLTF

size: NA
V: TRBV9
J: TRBJ1-1
CDR3: CASREGEGTAREAFF

size: NA
V: TRBV28
J: TRBJ2-7
CDR3: CASSPPRTKTYEQYF

size: NA
V: TRBV30
J: TRBJ2-3
CDR3: CACSATDTQYF

size: NA
V: TRBV7-9
J: TRBJ1-2
CDR3: CASSLAGTYGYTF

size: NA
V: TRBV5-1
J: TRBJ1-1
CDR3: CASSGTAQNTEAFF